These T cell receptor beta chains were read from a single sample in a study of blood T cell repertoires in COVID-19. Only in-frame clones appear in the TCRdb table, and some are missing; sequencing was by immunoSEQ multiplex PCR. The sample shows some 250,000 clones, approximately 90% of them seen only once. The sequencing input was PBMCs or T cells enriched from blood (not recorded which). These receptors were collected from a man in his forties or fifties who had recovered from COVID-19. CDR3s include the opening cysteine and the closing phenylalanine or tryptophan. D genes are given only for firm matches. Clone size is given for some rows only: seen once, a few or many times, or a class if the clone is expanded.

NA	TRBV2	TRBJ1-2	NA	CASSGVQGIYGYTF	TGTGCCAGCAGTGGGGTACAGGGAATCTATGGCTACACCTTC
NA	TRBV7-9	TRBJ2-7	few	CASSFKGEVDYEQYF	TGTGCCAGCAGCTTCAAAGGGGAAGTTGACTACGAGCAGTACTTC
TRBD2	TRBV5-1	TRBJ2-7	once	CASSLDDYSGTEVSYEQYF	TGCGCCAGCAGCTTGGACGATTATAGCGGGACGGAGGTCTCCTACGAGCAGTACTTC
NA	TRBV11-3	TRBJ2-3	NA	CASSQSTDTQYF	TGTGCCAGCAGCCAGAGCACAGATACGCAGTATTTT
TRBD1	TRBV28	TRBJ1-6	NA	CASSLTGPRGSPLHF	TGTGCCAGCAGCCTGACAGGGCCCAGGGGTTCACCCCTCCACTTT
TRBD1	TRBV12-5	TRBJ1-6	NA	CASGPGQTGPYNSPLHF	TGTGCTAGTGGTCCGGGACAGACGGGGCCCTATAATTCACCCCTCCACTTT
NA	TRBV7-2	TRBJ1-2	NA	CASSYAGTQANYGYTF	TGTGCCAGCAGCTATGCCGGGACACAAGCTAACTATGGCTACACCTTC
NA	TRBV28	TRBJ2-1	once	CASSFMVSGQFF	TGTGCCAGCAGTTTTATGGTCAGTGGGCAGTTCTTC
NA	TRBV29-1	TRBJ1-4	NA	CSALGRATNEKLFF	TGCAGCGCCTTGGGCCGTGCAACTAATGAAAAACTGTTTTTT
NA	TRBV3-1/TRBV3-2	TRBJ1-2	once	CASSLGPRGTNYGYTF	TGTGCCAGCAGCCTCGGACCTCGAGGGACTAACTATGGCTACACCTTC
NA	TRBV6-1	TRBJ1-2	NA	CASSVQGEVPNYGYTF	TGTGCCAGCAGTGTACAGGGAGAAGTTCCCAACTATGGCTACACCTTC
NA	TRBV18	TRBJ1-2	NA	CASSPQNGGYGYTF	TGTGCCAGCTCACCCCAAAATGGAGGCTATGGCTACACCTTC
TRBD2	TRBV5-1	TRBJ2-1	NA	CASSLVSGGGNEQFF	TGCGCCAGCAGCTTGGTTAGCGGGGGCGGTAATGAGCAGTTCTTC
NA	TRBV7-8	TRBJ2-1	NA	CASSSMEFSNEQFF	TGTGCCAGCAGTTCGATGGAGTTTTCTAATGAGCAGTTCTTC
NA	TRBV6-5	TRBJ1-2	NA	CASSYLFKTDYYGYTF	TGTGCCAGCAGTTACCTTTTTAAAACTGATTACTATGGCTACACCTTC
TRBD1	TRBV7-8	TRBJ1-1	NA	CASSPGAGGDGISEAFF	TGTGCCAGCAGCCCAGGGGCAGGGGGCGATGGTATATCTGAAGCTTTCTTT
TRBD1	TRBV28	TRBJ1-2	NA	CASSFPTGYGNYGYTF	TGTGCCAGCAGTTTTCCGACAGGGTATGGTAACTATGGCTACACCTTC
NA	TRBV11-2	TRBJ1-2	NA	CASSFGQFYGYTF	TGTGCCAGCAGCTTCGGACAGTTCTATGGCTACACCTTC
TRBD1	TRBV5-1	TRBJ2-7	many	CASSLWGDRTSGEQYF	TGCGCCAGCAGCTTGTGGGGGGACAGGACCTCGGGAGAGCAGTACTTC
NA	TRBV6-6	TRBJ1-2	NA	CASIHRSRVGGYTF	TGTGCCAGCATCCACAGGTCTCGGGTGGGTGGCTACACCTTC
NA	TRBV7-2	TRBJ1-6	NA	CASSSMRIHNSPLHF	TGTGCCAGCAGCTCCATGAGGATCCATAATTCACCCCTCCACTTT
TRBD1	TRBV11-3	TRBJ1-3	NA	CASSLQGTGGNTIYF	TGTGCCAGCAGCTTACAGGGGACAGGGGGAAACACCATATATTTT
NA	TRBV6-1	TRBJ2-3	NA	CASSEVATGTDTQYF	TGTGCCAGCAGTGAAGTGGCGACGGGGACAGATACGCAGTATTTT
NA	TRBV29-1	TRBJ2-3	NA	CSVDRLSVMDTQYF	TGCAGCGTTGACCGCCTGTCGGTTATGGATACGCAGTATTTT
NA	TRBV11-2	TRBJ1-2	NA	CASSFRGRNYGYTF	TGTGCCAGCAGCTTCAGAGGAAGGAACTATGGCTACACCTTC
NA	TRBV15	TRBJ1-3	once	CATSNRRRGISGNTIYF	TGTGCCACCAGCAACCGACGTAGGGGGATCTCCGGAAACACCATATATTTT
TRBD1	TRBV6-2/TRBV6-3	TRBJ1-5	NA	CASRYQQRDRDGNQPQHF	TGTGCCAGCAGATACCAACAAAGAGACAGGGACGGCAATCAGCCCCAGCATTTT
TRBD1	TRBV15	TRBJ2-3	NA	CATSKGPGQGPRDTQYF	TGTGCCACCAGCAAGGGGCCCGGACAGGGACCTAGAGATACGCAGTATTTT
TRBD2	TRBV5-1	TRBJ2-7	NA	CASSLGGASGTFSYEQYF	TGCGCCAGCAGCTTGGGAGGGGCTAGCGGGACCTTTTCCTACGAGCAGTACTTC
TRBD1	TRBV14	TRBJ2-7	NA	CASSQGTGAAYEQYF	TGTGCCAGCAGCCAAGGGACAGGGGCAGCCTACGAGCAGTACTTC
TRBD1	TRBV5-5	TRBJ1-2	NA	CASSVGGAGYGYTF	TGTGCCAGCAGCGTAGGGGGCGCCGGCTATGGCTACACCTTC
TRBD1	TRBV19	TRBJ2-7	NA	CASSHTPGQAAYEQYF	TGTGCCAGTAGTCACACCCCGGGACAGGCCGCCTACGAGCAGTACTTC
NA	TRBV7-8	TRBJ2-7	NA	CASSLLNLGDEQYF	TGTGCCAGCAGCTTACTTAACCTAGGCGACGAGCAGTACTTC
TRBD1	TRBV6-4	TRBJ1-6	NA	CASSPTGTGNSPLHF	TGTGCCAGCAGTCCTACCGGGACAGGGAACTCACCCCTCCACTTT
TRBD1	TRBV27	TRBJ1-6	NA	CASSLIRGRNSPLHF	TGTGCCAGCAGTTTAATCAGGGGGCGAAATTCACCCCTCCACTTT
NA	TRBV3-1/TRBV3-2	TRBJ1-1	NA	CASSQDSAGIEAFF	TGTGCCAGCAGCCAAGATTCGGCAGGTATAGAAGCTTTCTTT
TRBD2	TRBV4-2	TRBJ2-4	NA	CASSQVAGGTLAKNIQYF	TGTGCCAGCAGCCAAGTAGCGGGAGGCACTTTAGCCAAAAACATTCAGTACTTC